The 32 T cell receptor beta chains below were found in one sample sequenced in a study of T cell responses to AZD1222 COVID-19 vaccine. Sequencing used immunoSEQ multiplex PCR; TCRdb keeps in-frame clones, though not all of them. The repertoire consists of about 140,000 clones, with around 92% occurring once and the leading ten covering 3% to 4%. This material consisted of peripheral blood, taken 28 days after the second AZD1222 dose. The receptors stem from an adult who received the AZD1222 COVID-19 vaccine.

The chain couples TRBV20-1 to TRBJ1-5, with D hard to call. There are 14 residues in the CDR3. V was clipped by 3 bases and J by 5 bases, with 14 bases between them. Germline lookup yields CDR1 DFQATT and CDR2 SNEGSKA (reference sequence). The CDR3 here is CSASGREADQPQHF. CDR3 coding DNA: TGCAGTGCTAGTGGGAGGGAGGCAGATCAGCCCCAGCATTTT.

The genes are TRBV5-1 and TRBJ2-2, with 7 bases that match TRBD2. The V gene's germline CDR1 is SGHRS and CDR2 YFSETQ. This CDR3 comprises 17 residues. After removal of 0 bases from V and 1 base from J, the junction contained 6 bases not matched to a gene. The CDR3 loop reads CASSLVAGPRNTGELFF. CDR3 nucleotide sequence: TGCGCCAGCAGCTTGGTAGCGGGTCCGAGGAACACCGGGGAGCTGTTTTTT.

The chain recombines TRBV6-5 with TRBJ1-1; the match to TRBD1 covers 7 bases. V dropped 5 bases and J dropped 0; count of bases not matched to a gene: 6. The CDR3 is 15 residues long. CDR1 is MNHEY, CDR2 SVGAGI, per germline. The CDR3 reads CASSRGQFMNTEAFF. Written as DNA, the CDR3 is TGTGCCAGCAGTCGGGGACAGTTCATGAACACTGAAGCTTTCTTT.

This sequence joins TRBV7-9 and TRBJ2-1; possible D gene TRBD2, 5 bases. Trimming removed 5 bases from V and 1 base from J, with 12 bases in between. Looked up from germline, CDR1 is SEHNR and CDR2 is FQNEAQ (reference sequence). The CDR3 runs to 15 residues. The CDR3 bases are TGTGCCAGCAGCCCAATGGCGGGTTCCTACAATGAGCAGTTCTTC. Residues: CASSPMAGSYNEQFF. Combining the CDR3 with reference TRBV7-9 and TRBJ2-1 gives the whole variable domain DTGVSQNPRHKITKRGQNVTFRCDPISEHNRLYWYRQTLGQGPEFLTYFQNEAQLEKSRLLSDRFSAERPKGSFSTLEIQRTEQGDSAMYLCASSPMAGSYNEQFFGPGTRLTVL.

As to this clone: The junction departs from the called germline gene at one end, perhaps through a read error. The V gene is TRBV28, the J gene TRBJ1-1; D is uncertain. Germline V gives CDR1 MDHEN, CDR2 SYDVKM. The CDR3 length is 13 residues. The CDR3 reads CASSPPLNTEAFF. CDR3 nucleotide sequence: TGTGCCAGCAGTCCCCCCCTGAATACTGAAGCTTTCTTT.

V and J are TRBV7-2 and TRBJ1-1; 7 bases match TRBD1. In germline, CDR1 is SGHTA, CDR2 FQGNSA. J gave up 1 base and V 5 bases, and 7 bases lay outside the gene matches. CDR3 length: 15 amino acids. CDR3 sequence: CASSTTGTANTEAFF. The CDR3 DNA sequence: TGTGCCAGCAGCACGACCGGGACAGCGAACACTGAAGCTTTCTTT.

The chain joins TRBV3-1 (or the pseudogene TRBV3-2) to TRBJ2-3, with TRBD2 identical over 13 bases. J was trimmed by 7 bases and V by 4 bases; bases with no gene match: 5. Germline V gene lookup returns CDR1 LGHDT and CDR2 YNNKEL (reference sequence). CDR3 length: 15 amino acids. The CDR3 region is CASSPGTSGTYTQYF. The DNA for the CDR3 is TGTGCCAGCAGCCCAGGGACTAGCGGGACATATACGCAGTATTTT.

This chain joins TRBV6-2 or TRBV6-3 and TRBJ2-7; 9 bases are a match to TRBD1. The germline V gene encodes CDR1 MNHEY and CDR2 SVGEGT. There are 15 residues in the CDR3. V dropped 2 bases and J dropped 6; count of bases not matched to a gene: 8. CDR3 amino acids: CASSYLRDRASEQYF. CDR3 DNA: TGTGCCAGCAGTTACCTGAGGGACAGGGCGAGCGAGCAGTACTTC.

As for this clone: Other nucleotide sequences from this sample produce the same CDR3. This rearrangement joins TRBV6-2 or TRBV6-3 to TRBJ1-2; TRBD1 agrees at 10 bases. The V segment lost 6 bases and the J segment 1 base; nucleotides outside the gene matches: 2. Germline lookup yields CDR1 MNHEY and CDR2 SVGEGT. This CDR3 comprises 14 residues. CDR3 bases: TGTGCCAGCAGCCGGGACAGGGGTAACTATGGCTACACCTTC. This codes for CASSRDRGNYGYTF.

J is TRBJ1-2 and V is TRBV5-5, with D possibly matching TRBD1 (6 bases). The CDR3 contains 15 residues. Trimming took off 0 bases at V and 0 bases at J, with 9 bases between the two ends. From germline, CDR1 is SGHKS and CDR2 YYEKEE (reference sequence). The CDR3 bases are TGTGCCAGCAGCTTGGGGGACACCCCTAACTATGGCTACACCTTC. This gives the protein CASSLGDTPNYGYTF.

The chain links TRBV3-1 (or the pseudogene TRBV3-2) to TRBJ2-1, with 11 positions matching TRBD1. The CDR3 consists of 15 residues. J gave up 10 bases and V 1 base, and 6 bases lay outside the gene matches. The germline gives CDR1 LGHDT, CDR2 YNNKEL (reference sequence). The CDR3 bases are TGTGCCAGCAGCCAAGGTGTGGACAGGGGGCGAGAGCAGTTCTTC. Translation gives CASSQGVDRGREQFF.

This chain links TRBV10-2 with TRBJ2-3, with D uncertain. V was trimmed by 8 bases and J by 2 bases, leaving 14 bases between them. The CDR3 length is 14 residues. In germline, CDR1 is WSHSY, CDR2 SAAADI. In DNA form, the CDR3 reads TGCGCCAGCGTCCCCTCGGAGCACACAGATACGCAGTATTTT. This gives the protein CASVPSEHTDTQYF.

The V and J genes are TRBV18 and TRBJ2-2; TRBD1 is a possible D gene (6 bases). There are 16 residues in the CDR3. Trimming shortened V by 6 bases and J by 3 bases, and 17 bases separated the two germline ends. Germline loops: CDR1 KGHSH, CDR2 LQKENI. CDR3 sequence reads: CASSRISPGDTGELFF. The CDR3 nucleotides read TGTGCCAGCTCTCGCATATCTCCAGGGGACACCGGGGAGCTGTTTTTT.

The chain couples TRBV19 to TRBJ2-1; 10 bases are a match to TRBD2. Germline loops: CDR1 LNHDA, CDR2 SQIVND (reference sequence). The CDR3 has 16 residues. J lost 6 bases, V lost 8 bases, and 13 bases had no gene match. The CDR3 DNA sequence: TGTGCCAGTTTCCCAAGGGCTAGCGGGAGTTTCAATGAGCAGTTCTTC. Protein: CASFPRASGSFNEQFF.

This clone was seen a single time. V and J are TRBV29-1 and TRBJ2-2, with D possibly being TRBD2 (5 bases). The germline V and J ends were trimmed by 6 bases and 13 bases, with 30 bases remaining between them. This CDR3 contains 16 residues. The germline gives CDR1 SQVTM, CDR2 ANQGSEA. The CDR3 sequence: CSVAGLVLKTPGGLFF. The CDR3 nucleotides read TGCAGCGTCGCGGGTTTAGTTCTAAAAACACCGGGTGGGCTGTTTTTT.

The CDR3 nucleotides read TGTGCCTGGAGTTCCGGGACAGGGCGTTTCTATAATTCACCCCTCCACTTT. This encodes CAWSSGTGRFYNSPLHF. The chain carries TRBV30 and TRBJ1-6; 9 nucleotides agree with TRBD1. The germline V gene encodes CDR1 GTSNPN and CDR2 SVGIG (reference sequence). The CDR3 has 17 amino acids. V dropped 2 bases and J dropped 3; count of bases not matched to a gene: 8.

This clone was seen once. The chain couples TRBV10-3 to TRBJ1-2; D remains ambiguous. This CDR3 is built from 13 residues. With 3 bases removed from V and 6 bases from J, the gap between germline ends came to 11 bases. Germline values: CDR1 ENHRY, CDR2 SYGVKD. The CDR3 region is CAISDGSTDGYTF. The CDR3 coding sequence is TGTGCCATCAGTGATGGATCAACAGATGGCTACACCTTC.

The chain is built from TRBV9 and TRBJ2-2; TRBD2 matches 9 bases. Germline V lookup: CDR1 SGDLS, CDR2 YYNGEE. J was trimmed by 0 bases and V by 8 bases; bases with no gene match: 8. This CDR3 region has 16 residues. The CDR3 is CASSLGLAPNTGELFF. In DNA, the CDR3 is TGTGCCAGTTCACTAGGACTAGCGCCGAACACCGGGGAGCTGTTTTTT.

The chain carries TRBV12-5 and TRBJ2-4; D gene uncertain. Looked up from germline, CDR1 is LGHNT and CDR2 is FRNRAP. V dropped 7 bases and J dropped 7 bases, with 14 bases sitting between them. CDR3 length: 13 amino acids. In DNA, the CDR3 is TGTGCTAGTGCCCTTGGGGTTACCAACATTCAGTACTTC. Its protein is CASALGVTNIQYF.

The chain is built from TRBV5-1 and TRBJ2-5; 7 nucleotides line up with TRBD2. Germline CDR1 SGHRS, CDR2 YFSETQ. This CDR3 region has 15 residues. The V and J ends lost 0 bases and 3 bases, in that order; junction bases with no gene match: 5. The CDR3 coding sequence is TGCGCCAGCAGCTTGGTGGCAGGGAGGGAAGAGACCCAGTACTTC. Protein product: CASSLVAGREETQYF.

J is TRBJ2-3 and V is TRBV7-2, with TRBD1 identical over 9 bases. V lost 5 bases and J lost 3; bases outside the gene matches: 3. This CDR3 is built from 14 residues. Germline V gene lookup returns CDR1 SGHTA and CDR2 FQGNSA. DNA of the CDR3: TGTGCCAGCAGCCCGGGACAGGGAACAGATACGCAGTATTTT. Translating gives CASSPGQGTDTQYF.

The chain is built from TRBV7-9 and TRBJ2-7, with 7 nucleotides matching TRBD2. The trim removed 10 bases at V and 2 bases at J, leaving 8 bases unmatched. From germline, CDR1 is SEHNR and CDR2 FQNEAQ (reference sequence). This CDR3 is built from 13 residues. The CDR3 DNA sequence: TGTGCCACCCGGGCGGGGGACCCCTACGAGCAGTACTTC. It is translated as CATRAGDPYEQYF. Filled out from reference TRBV7-9 and TRBJ2-7, the complete variable domain reads DTGVSQNPRHKITKRGQNVTFRCDPISEHNRLYWYRQTLGQGPEFLTYFQNEAQLEKSRLLSDRFSAERPKGSFSTLEIQRTEQGDSAMYLCATRAGDPYEQYFGPGTRLTVT.

This chain joins TRBV11-2 and TRBJ2-1, with D uncertain. V shed 2 bases and J shed 9 bases, with 20 bases lying between them. CDR3 size: 16 residues. Germline V gives CDR1 SGHAT, CDR2 FQNNGV. CDR3: CASSLSLRLKTSEQFF. CDR3 bases: TGTGCCAGCAGCTTATCCCTCCGCTTAAAAACTTCTGAGCAGTTCTTC.

This chain joins TRBV3-1 (or the pseudogene TRBV3-2) and TRBJ2-2; D is undetermined. The CDR3 contains 14 residues. Germline V lookup: CDR1 LGHDT, CDR2 YNNKEL (reference sequence). V was pared by 1 base and J by 2 bases, with 5 bases between. In DNA, the CDR3 is TGTGCCAGCAGCCAAGGTCCCAACACCGGGGAGCTGTTTTTT. Protein: CASSQGPNTGELFF.

The V and J genes are TRBV7-2 and TRBJ1-5; 7 positions match TRBD1. Germline CDR1 and CDR2: SGHTA and FQGNSA. V lost 5 bases and J lost 4; bases outside the gene matches: 8. This CDR3 comprises 15 residues. The CDR3 DNA follows: TGTGCCAGCAGCCTAGGGGGCATCGGTAATCAGCCCCAGCATTTT. Translation gives CASSLGGIGNQPQHF.

The gene calls are TRBV7-3 and TRBJ1-5; D perhaps matches TRBD1 (5 bases). The CDR3 contains 13 residues. The germline V gene encodes CDR1 SGHTA and CDR2 FQGTGA. V lost 1 base to trimming and J lost 5 bases, with 6 bases between them. CDR3 protein: CASSLSRDQPQHF. The CDR3 DNA is TGTGCCAGCAGCTTAAGCAGGGATCAGCCCCAGCATTTT. The full variable domain, its missing parts supplied by reference TRBV7-3 and TRBJ1-5, is GAGVSQTPSNKVTEKGKYVELRCDPISGHTALYWYRQSLGQGPEFLIYFQGTGAADDSGLPNDRFFAVRPEGSVSTLKIQRTERGDSAVYLCASSLSRDQPQHFGDGTRLSIL.

The rearrangement links TRBV5-4 to TRBJ2-2, with 8 bases lining up with TRBD1. The CDR3 extends over 16 amino acids. Looked up from germline, CDR1 is SGHNT and CDR2 is YYREEE (reference sequence). V dropped 0 bases and J dropped 9; count of bases not matched to a gene: 10. The CDR3 DNA follows: TGTGCCAGCAGCTTGGCCGGGACAGGAGGGCACCGGGAGCTGTTTTTT. Protein: CASSLAGTGGHRELFF. The full variable domain, with the rest looked up from reference TRBV5-4 and TRBJ2-2, is ETGVTQSPTHLIKTRGQQVTLRCSSQSGHNTVSWYQQALGQGPQFIFQYYREEENGRGNFPPRFSGLQFPNYSSELNVNALELDDSALYLCASSLAGTGGHRELFFGEGSRLTVL.

The CDR3 DNA follows: TGTGCCAGCAGCGGGGACTACCTCCGGAATGAGCAGTTCTTC. Protein sequence: CASSGDYLRNEQFF. V is TRBV9 and J is TRBJ2-1, with 7 bases that match TRBD2. Germline V CDR1 and CDR2: SGDLS, YYNGEE. V was clipped by 3 bases and J by 7 bases; unmatched bases: 7. The CDR3 is 14 amino acids.

The sample holds one count of this clone. The chain couples TRBV4-3 to TRBJ1-5; D gene unclear. The ends were cut back, 0 bases at V and 5 bases at J, with 5 bases in the middle. Germline V gene lookup returns CDR1 LGHNA and CDR2 YSLEER. The CDR3 is 13 amino acids. DNA for the CDR3: TGCGCCAGCAGCCAAGATGGAGATCAGCCCCAGCATTTT. It translates to CASSQDGDQPQHF.

This chain uses TRBV27 with TRBJ1-2, with no clear D. The CDR3 extends over 14 amino acids. The germline gives CDR1 MNHEY, CDR2 SMNVEV (reference sequence). The V gene lost 0 bases and the J gene lost 4 bases, with 9 bases spanning the gap. The CDR3 protein is CASSLSWGGYGYTF. Here the CDR3 DNA reads TGTGCCAGCAGTTTATCGTGGGGTGGCTATGGCTACACCTTC.

CDR3 sequence reads: CASRKATEAFF. CDR3 coding DNA: TGTGCCAGCCGAAAAGCCACTGAAGCTTTCTTT. The chain combines TRBV12-3 or TRBV12-4 with TRBJ1-1; D not resolved. Trimming took off 8 bases at V and 4 bases at J, with 8 bases between the two ends. The CDR3 runs 11 residues.

This chain links TRBV2 with TRBJ2-7, with D possibly TRBD1 on 5 matching bases. V dropped 5 bases and J dropped 6 bases, with 23 bases sitting between them. Germline CDR1 is SNHLY and CDR2 is FYNNEI. The length of the CDR3 is 16 residues. CDR3 nucleotides: TGTGCCAGCAGTCCCCAGACCGCGGCTAGGGGATCCGAGCAGTACTTC. Protein sequence: CASSPQTAARGSEQYF.